Each of the 20 T cell receptor beta chains below was sequenced from the same sample in a study of T cell clonotyping in hematopoietic cell transplantation. TCRdb's copy holds only in-frame clones and misses some; the assay was immunoSEQ multiplex PCR. The sample holds around 11,000 clones, approximately 88% seen once. The specimen was PBMCs, collected 180 days after allogeneic stem cell transplant. The receptors shown here come from a male patient aged 55 to 70 who had an allogeneic stem cell transplant from an unrelated donor, so the T cells may come from the graft donor. Some clones in this sample may be carry-over from other donors' samples.

V usage is TRBV10-3 and J usage is TRBJ2-4; 12 nucleotides align to TRBD1. Germline CDR1 is ENHRY and CDR2 is SYGVKD. The CDR3 runs to 15 residues. J gave up 7 bases and V 2 bases, and 3 bases lay outside the gene matches. The CDR3 DNA reads TGTGCCATCAGTGAGCCGGGACAGGGGGCGAACATTCAGTACTTC. Encoded protein: CAISEPGQGANIQYF.

The genes are TRBV19 and TRBJ2-5; no reliable D call. Germline CDR1 reads LNHDA; CDR2 reads SQIVND (reference sequence). The CDR3 is 10 amino acids. Trimming stripped 5 bases from V and 5 bases from J, with 3 bases between. This CDR3 is CASSGETQYF. The CDR3 DNA reads as TGTGCCAGTAGTGGGGAGACCCAGTACTTC.

The V call is TRBV5-6, the J call TRBJ2-5; no reliable D call. The CDR3 loop spans 15 amino acids. Trimming stripped 2 bases from V and 4 bases from J, with 15 bases between. The germline V gene has CDR1 SGHDT and CDR2 YYEEEE. The CDR3 loop reads CASSFTVFNGETQYF. The CDR3 bases are TGTGCCAGCAGCTTTACCGTATTCAATGGAGAGACCCAGTACTTC.

The chain employs TRBV10-3 and TRBJ2-7, with D possibly being TRBD2 (5 bases). The CDR3 is 13 residues long. The germline V and J ends were trimmed by 10 bases and 2 bases, with 15 bases remaining between them. The germline V gene encodes CDR1 ENHRY and CDR2 SYGVKD. The CDR3 DNA sequence: TGTGCCAGCCTCAGCGGTATCACCTACGAGCAGTACTTC. Its translation: CASLSGITYEQYF.

The chain has TRBV7-2 and TRBJ2-7; 7 bases fit TRBD1. The CDR3 contains 13 residues. CDR1 SGHTA and CDR2 FQGNSA come from the germline V gene. J lost 2 bases, V lost 7 bases, and 5 bases had no gene match. CDR3 nucleotides: TGTGCCAGCAATGCAGGGGGTACCTACGAGCAGTACTTC. Translated: CASNAGGTYEQYF.

This chain joins TRBV7-8 and TRBJ1-2; the D gene is possibly TRBD1 (5 bases). V was pared by 10 bases and J by 6 bases, with 15 bases between. The CDR3 extends over 12 amino acids. The germline V gene has CDR1 SGHVS and CDR2 FQNEAQ. This CDR3 reads CAMGDAGNGYTF. The DNA of the CDR3 is TGTGCCATGGGGGACGCCGGGAATGGCTACACCTTC.

J is TRBJ1-1 and V is TRBV7-2; possible D gene TRBD1, 5 bases. The CDR3 has 14 amino acids. V was trimmed by 5 bases and J by 7 bases, leaving 17 bases between them. CDR1 is SGHTA and CDR2 is FQGNSA in the germline V gene. The CDR3 DNA is TGTGCCAGCAGCCCGAATGGGGGTCTGTATGAAGCTTTCTTT. Translated: CASSPNGGLYEAFF.

The rearrangement links TRBV28 to TRBJ1-3; D gene uncertain. From germline, CDR1 is MDHEN and CDR2 SYDVKM. The CDR3 extends over 13 amino acids. V was trimmed by 11 bases and J by 1 base, leaving 12 bases between them. CDR3 region: CAGKRDSGNTIYF. CDR3 coding DNA: TGTGCCGGGAAACGCGATTCTGGAAACACCATATATTTT. Full variable domain (rest looked up from reference TRBV28 and TRBJ1-3): DVKVTQSSRYLVKRTGEKVFLECVQDMDHENMFWYRQDPGLGLRLIYFSYDVKMKEKGDIPEGYSVSREKKERFSLILESASTNQTSMYLCAGKRDSGNTIYFGEGSWLTVV.

The chain employs TRBV7-2 and TRBJ1-1, with D possibly being TRBD1 (5 bases). The CDR3 has 13 amino acids. V was pared by 6 bases and J by 5 bases, with 13 bases between. The germline V gene encodes CDR1 SGHTA and CDR2 FQGNSA. The CDR3 DNA follows: TGTGCCAGCAGGTGGGGGGAACGGACTGAAGCTTTCTTT. It yields the protein CASRWGERTEAFF.

The gene calls are TRBV5-4 and TRBJ1-2, with 9 bases identical to TRBD1. The CDR3 sequence is 14 residues long. V was clipped by 4 bases and J by 1 base; unmatched bases: 2. Germline assignment: CDR1 SGHNT and CDR2 YYREEE (reference sequence). The CDR3 DNA sequence: TGTGCCAGCAGCCCGGACAGGGGTAACTATGGCTACACCTTC. This encodes CASSPDRGNYGYTF.

CDR3: CAISERGGPETQYF. DNA of the CDR3: TGTGCCATCAGTGAGCGGGGGGGCCCAGAGACCCAGTACTTC. The genes are TRBV10-3 and TRBJ2-5; 8 bases agree with TRBD2. Germline values: CDR1 ENHRY, CDR2 SYGVKD. This CDR3 spans 14 amino acids. Trimming at V came to 2 bases and at J to 4 bases, leaving 3 bases not matched to a gene.

The chain combines TRBV29-1 with TRBJ2-3, with D tentatively TRBD2 (6 bases). This CDR3 contains 14 residues. Germline V gives CDR1 SQVTM, CDR2 ANQGSEA. Trimming stripped 3 bases from V and 6 bases from J, with 16 bases between. In nucleotides, the CDR3 is TGCAGCGTTGAGATCGCACTAGGGAGGGATACGCAGTATTTT. As protein: CSVEIALGRDTQYF.

The CDR3 nucleotides are TGCAGCGTTGCAGGGCAGGGGGGCAAAAACATTCAGTACTTC. It encodes CSVAGQGGKNIQYF. The J gene is TRBJ2-4, the V gene TRBV29-1, with D possibly TRBD1 on 7 matching bases. Germline CDR1 SQVTM, CDR2 ANQGSEA. Trimming stripped 4 bases from V and 3 bases from J, with 13 bases between. There are 14 residues in the CDR3.

The chain couples TRBV11-2 to TRBJ2-5; 8 bases are a match to TRBD1. Germline V gene lookup returns CDR1 SGHAT and CDR2 FQNNGV. The CDR3 is 15 amino acids. V shed 4 bases and J 5 bases; nucleotides not matched to a gene: 9. CDR3: CASSSQGANRETQYF. The DNA for the CDR3 is TGTGCCAGCAGCTCTCAGGGGGCAAACAGGGAGACCCAGTACTTC.

For the CDR3, the DNA is TGTGCCAGCAGTGTCGGGGGTAACTATGGCTACACCTTC. Protein sequence: CASSVGGNYGYTF. The V and J genes are TRBV6-1 and TRBJ1-2; possibly TRBD1 for D (5 bases). With 4 bases removed from V and 1 base from J, the gap between germline ends came to 7 bases. The germline CDR1 and CDR2 sequences are MNHNS and SASEGT. The CDR3 has 13 residues.

The J gene is TRBJ1-6, the V gene TRBV21-1. TRBV21-1 is a known pseudogene. The CDR3 has 16 amino acids. This CDR3 is CASSKRACGERSPLHF. Here the CDR3 DNA reads TGTGCCAGCAGCAAAAGGGCCTGCGGGGAGCGCTCACCCCTCCACTTT.

This clone was seen more than once but under ten times. The junction and the germline gene differ at one end; a read error may be behind it. The rearrangement joins TRBV6-5 to TRBJ2-7, with 12 bases aligning to TRBD1. Germline V gene lookup returns CDR1 MNHEY and CDR2 SVGAGI. This CDR3 contains 14 residues. CDR3 region: CASSYSGTGGELSF. The CDR3 DNA is TGTGCCAGCAGTTACTCGGGGACAGGGGGCGAGCTTTCATTC.

This clone was counted a single time. CDR3 bases: TGTGCCAGCATCCGCTGGGATGAGCAGTTCTTC. This codes for CASIRWDEQFF. The chain is built from TRBV5-8 and TRBJ2-1; no reliable D call. The ends were cut back, 6 bases at V and 8 bases at J, with 9 bases in the middle. The CDR3 extends over 11 amino acids. CDR1 SGHTS and CDR2 YDEGEE come from the germline V gene.

The DNA of the CDR3 is TGTGCCAGCTGGGACAGGAGCTACACCTTC. Translated, it gives CASWDRSYTF. This chain links TRBV2 with TRBJ1-2; 8 bases are a match to TRBD1. CDR1 and CDR2 (germline): SNHLY, FYNNEI. Losses at the gene ends were 8 bases for V and 9 bases for J; bases not matched to a gene: 2. The CDR3 length is 10 residues.

V and J are TRBV7-3 and TRBJ2-7, with D uncertain. The CDR3 runs 11 residues. Trimming stripped 2 bases from V and 7 bases from J, with 6 bases between. Germline V gene data show CDR1 as SGHTA and CDR2 as FQGTGA. The CDR3 protein is CASSLYGEQYF. The DNA of the CDR3 is TGTGCCAGCAGCTTATACGGGGAGCAGTACTTC. Drawing the rest from reference TRBV7-3 and TRBJ2-7, the complete variable domain is GAGVSQTPSNKVTEKGKYVELRCDPISGHTALYWYRQSLGQGPEFLIYFQGTGAADDSGLPNDRFFAVRPEGSVSTLKIQRTERGDSAVYLCASSLYGEQYFGPGTRLTVT.